Sequencing of this T cell receptor (beta chain) was carried out in a study of CD8+ T cells in alopecia areata. Study-wide findings and caveats: For patients receiving tofacitinib, scalp clonality and expanded CD8+ clones among the top 100 significantly decreased. Links between baseline CD8+ expansion and response need larger treated cohorts. Patients showed less clear TCR sequence sharing than mice, possibly partly because of HLA diversity. Compared with normal scalp, lesional scalp had higher clonality and more expanded CD8+ clones.

Extraction of RNA preceded its reverse transcription into cDNA, which served as the sequencing template. Data came from immunoSEQ multiplex PCR; TCRdb stores just in-frame clones and leaves some out. The profile shows 120,000 to 150,000 clones, roughly 80% of them singletons. The treatment here: oral pan-JAK inhibitor, 5-10 mg twice daily. In this sample, this clone turned up a few times. Its antigen is unidentified. The sequencing here drew on CD8+ T cells sorted from blood, taken at week 4, from a patient treated with tofacitinib. This clonotype was obtained from a human donor with alopecia areata.

The CDR3 DNA follows: TGTGCCAGCAGTTACCAAGGGTTAGGGACTGAAGCTTTCTTT. Amino acids: CASSYQGLGTEAFF. V usage is TRBV6-6 and J usage is TRBJ1-1; D is uncertain. V lost 2 bases and J 5 bases, leaving 12 bases between the germline ends. The CDR3 covers 14 residues. Per the germline V gene, CDR1 is MNHNY and CDR2 is SVGAGI (reference sequence).